These T cell receptor beta chains were read from a single sample in a study of T cell changes during pregnancy in multiple sclerosis. Clones were read by immunoSEQ multiplex PCR, and TCRdb kept only the in-frame ones, dropping some. This sample has fewer than 50,000 clones, with about 90% found just once. The material was CD8+ T cells from peripheral blood mononuclear cells, obtained in the first trimester of pregnancy. These receptors were obtained from a female donor with multiple sclerosis, enrolled in a pregnancy study. Both conserved end residues are trimmed from each CDR3.

V	J	CDR3
TRBV7-9	TRBJ2-7	ASSLSLQGAREQY
TRBV30	TRBJ2-7	ASSGVGSYEQY
TRBV7-9	TRBJ1-2	ASSSAGTGSNYGYT
TRBV7-9	TRBJ2-5	ASSLTGGFTETQY
TRBV7-2	TRBJ2-7	ASSPDSIYEQY
TRBV7-2	TRBJ1-3	ASSSDGISGNTIY
TRBV14	TRBJ2-3	ASSEVDTDTQY
TRBV9	TRBJ1-1	ASSVEMRQPYTEAF
TRBV2	TRBJ1-1	ASIGGPFTEAF
TRBV5-1	TRBJ2-1	ASSWAEGANFLYEQF
TRBV9	TRBJ2-1	ASSTDKAYNEQF
TRBV4-1	TRBJ2-7	ASSQEPNLQGIWQY
TRBV7-2	TRBJ2-6	ASSLLGGASDVLT
TRBV10-1	TRBJ2-3	ASSESDPGTDTQY
TRBV2	TRBJ2-3	ASNNPVLATDTQY
TRBV4-3	TRBJ2-3	ASSQDIIGRGNENTQY
TRBV5-8	TRBJ2-7	ASGWATEQY
TRBV27	TRBJ2-1	ASSLGVRDRPF
TRBV6-5	TRBJ2-2	ASSPWGDNTGELF
TRBV16	TRBJ1-2	ASSQTGTVYGYT
TRBV27	TRBJ1-2	ASSLIGAPNYGYT
TRBV10-3	TRBJ2-4	AISAGGESHIQY
TRBV5-5	TRBJ2-7	ASRQVGGGYEQY
TRBV27	TRBJ2-1	ASNPDRGVYNEQF
TRBV27	TRBJ2-7	ASSSYSYEQY
TRBV27	TRBJ2-7	ASSTGVGEQY
TRBV2	TRBJ2-1	ASSPRTSGHYNEQF
TRBV27	TRBJ1-6	ASSFAGGFSPLH